The T cell receptor (beta chain) under discussion was sequenced for a study of T-cell reconstitution after alpha-beta-depleted transplantation in children. This sample's TCRbeta library carried unique molecular identifier barcodes. In TCRdb, the PCR reads were re-called with MiXCR into one record per CDR3 protein. The sample holds 700,000 to 950,000 distinct CDR3 sequences; about 15% are singletons and the top ten take about 4.6%. This TCR came from a male patient younger than 18 who had a stem cell transplant for acute lymphoblastic leukemia, so the T cells may come from the graft donor. This material consisted of PBMCs, mostly from graft donor cells, taken 360 days after TCRalphabeta/CD19-depleted stem cell transplant.

CDR3 DNA: TGTGCCAGCAGTCGTTGGGGGACCTATGGCTACACCTTC. It is translated as CASSRWGTYGYTF. The gene calls are TRBV12-3 or TRBV12-4 and TRBJ1-2; perhaps TRBD1 as D (5 bases). The CDR3 is 13 residues long. V was pared by 5 bases and J by 4 bases, with 11 bases between.